These 3 T cell receptor beta chains were all obtained from the same sample, sequenced in a study of CD4+ T cells in melanoma (dated by TCRdb to between 2021 and 2023). The library was made by the immunoSEQ multiplex PCR assay. In its TCRdb copy, this immuneACCESS table keeps in-frame sequences only and misses some clones. Where compared with another copy, unresolved V genes explain less than half of these, and the others have no known cause. Within this sample are more than 13,000 clones, with roughly 84% of them counted one time only. More than 5.5% of the sample belongs to the ten largest clones. Material: cells from a culture (not recorded whether cultured in vitro). Receptors originate from a human donor with melanoma.

The chain carries TRBV9 and TRBJ1-6; D possibly corresponds to TRBD1 (6 bases). Trimming left V 2 bases short and J 9 bases short, with 12 bases between. The germline V gene encodes CDR1 SGDLS and CDR2 YYNGEE. The CDR3 sequence is 14 residues long. The CDR3 loop reads CASSVGTLRSPLHF. DNA of the CDR3: TGTGCCAGCAGCGTGGGGACACTTCGTTCACCCCTCCACTTT.

CDR3: CASSQVGTGLREQYF. Here the CDR3 DNA reads TGCGCCAGCAGCCAAGTCGGGACGGGATTGAGGGAGCAGTACTTC. This chain joins TRBV4-1 and TRBJ2-7; possibly TRBD1 or TRBD2 for D (5 bases each). The CDR3 loop spans 15 amino acids. Germline CDR1 and CDR2: MGHRA and YSYEKL. The germline V and J ends were trimmed by 1 base and 7 bases, with 17 bases remaining between them.

V usage is TRBV7-2 and J usage is TRBJ2-1; 8 bases are a match to TRBD2. The germline gives CDR1 SGHTA, CDR2 FQGNSA. V shed 8 bases, J shed 8 bases, and the junction held 17 bases outside the gene matches. The CDR3 sequence is 16 residues long. The DNA of the CDR3 is TGTGCCAGCCCGGGGGGGCCTGTCGGAGCCGGTTATGAGCAGTTCTTC. It yields the protein CASPGGPVGAGYEQFF.